Presented here are 10 T cell receptor beta chains from one specimen sequenced in a study of identical twins. TCRdb redid the calling of the 5' RACE reads with MiXCR, one entry per CDR3 protein. The sample gives more than 200,000 distinct CDR3 sequences, less than 10% of which show up once; roughly 5% is in the top ten. The sequencing sample was made of memory (CD45RO+) T cells sorted from blood. The receptor set was obtained from a woman between 18 and 29 years old in good health.

This clonotype was detected many times. The gene calls are TRBV5-1 and TRBJ1-5; D is unclear. The V end was cut by 4 bases, the J end by 4 bases, with 18 bases between. From germline, CDR1 is SGHRS and CDR2 YFSETQ. This CDR3 region has 16 residues. The DNA for the CDR3 is TGCGCCAGCAGCCTGGAACCCGGACCCCCAAATCAGCCCCAGCATTTT. Translating gives CASSLEPGPPNQPQHF.

This clonotype was picked up many times. One end of the junction does not line up with germline, which may come from a read error. This rearrangement joins TRBV20-1 to TRBJ1-1; TRBD1 matches at 11 bases. The germline V gene encodes CDR1 DFQATT and CDR2 SNEGSKA (reference sequence). CDR3 size: 11 residues. Here the CDR3 DNA reads TGCAGCGGAGGCAACCGGGACAGGGGGACTTTT. This sequence encodes CSGGNRDRGTF.

This clonotype was seen ten or more times. V is TRBV18 and J is TRBJ2-5, with D possibly being TRBD1 (5 bases). CDR1 is KGHSH, CDR2 LQKENI, per germline. CDR3 size: 14 residues. V was clipped by 3 bases and J by 2 bases, with 10 bases between them. CDR3 nucleotides: TGTGCCAGCTCACCGGACACATCTCAAGAGACCCAGTACTTC. This translates into CASSPDTSQETQYF.

This clonotype turned up a few times. J is TRBJ1-3 and V is TRBV9; D is possibly TRBD1 (5 bases). Per the germline V gene, CDR1 is SGDLS and CDR2 is YYNGEE. This CDR3 has 16 residues. Trimming took 4 bases from V and 0 from J, leaving 14 bases between them. The CDR3 DNA follows: TGTGCCAGCAGCACCGCTTGGGACTCCTCTGGAAACACCATATATTTT. It is translated as CASSTAWDSSGNTIYF.

This clonotype was counted only a few times. The V call is TRBV6-2 or TRBV6-3, the J call TRBJ2-3, with 8 bases that match TRBD2. Looked up from germline, CDR1 is MNHEY and CDR2 is SVGEGT. Unmatched junction bases numbered 8, after V lost 2 bases and J lost 1 base. CDR3 length equals 17 residues. The CDR3 here is CASSYGRVAGRTDTQYF. CDR3 bases: TGTGCCAGCAGTTACGGTAGGGTAGCGGGACGCACAGATACGCAGTATTTT.

This chain connects TRBV6-4 to TRBJ2-2; 7 bases align to TRBD2. Germline-derived CDR1 and CDR2 are MRHNA and SNTAGT. Trimming took 2 bases from V and 4 from J; bases not matched to a gene: 1. CDR3 size: 14 residues. The CDR3, as DNA: TGTGCCAGCAGTGACGGGAGGGCCACCGGGGAGCTGTTTTTT. It is translated as CASSDGRATGELFF.

The rearrangement links TRBV6-5 to TRBJ2-2; D remains unclear. The CDR3 sequence is 14 residues long. Germline loops: CDR1 MNHEY, CDR2 SVGAGI. Trimming took off 2 bases at V and 4 bases at J, with 8 bases between the two ends. This CDR3 reads CASSYLLVTGELFF. In DNA form, the CDR3 reads TGTGCCAGCAGTTACCTTTTGGTCACCGGGGAGCTGTTTTTT.

In this sample, this clonotype turned up many times. The chain has TRBV6-5 and TRBJ2-3; 7 nucleotides line up with TRBD2. CDR1 MNHEY and CDR2 SVGAGI come from the germline V gene. The CDR3 consists of 16 residues. Trimming removed 1 base from V and 1 base from J; junction bases left unmatched: 5. Here the CDR3 DNA reads TGTGCCAGCAGTTACTTGCGGGGGTGGGGCACAGATACGCAGTATTTT. Its protein product is CASSYLRGWGTDTQYF.

This sequence joins TRBV9 and TRBJ2-2; D call uncertain. Trimming removed 0 bases from V and 9 bases from J, with 15 bases in between. The germline gives CDR1 SGDLS, CDR2 YYNGEE. This CDR3 has 15 amino acids. The CDR3 region is CASSVESVNQRELFF. The DNA for the CDR3 is TGTGCCAGCAGCGTAGAGAGCGTTAACCAAAGGGAGCTGTTTTTT.

The table lists this clonotype with a count of one. The V gene is TRBV18, the J gene TRBJ1-2; perhaps TRBD1 as D (5 bases). Trimming removed 2 bases at V and 2 bases at J, with 9 bases between. Germline V gives CDR1 KGHSH, CDR2 LQKENI. The CDR3 loop spans 14 amino acids. The CDR3 protein is CASSPFRGNYGYTF. The CDR3 DNA follows: TGTGCCAGCTCACCATTTAGGGGAAACTATGGCTACACCTTC.